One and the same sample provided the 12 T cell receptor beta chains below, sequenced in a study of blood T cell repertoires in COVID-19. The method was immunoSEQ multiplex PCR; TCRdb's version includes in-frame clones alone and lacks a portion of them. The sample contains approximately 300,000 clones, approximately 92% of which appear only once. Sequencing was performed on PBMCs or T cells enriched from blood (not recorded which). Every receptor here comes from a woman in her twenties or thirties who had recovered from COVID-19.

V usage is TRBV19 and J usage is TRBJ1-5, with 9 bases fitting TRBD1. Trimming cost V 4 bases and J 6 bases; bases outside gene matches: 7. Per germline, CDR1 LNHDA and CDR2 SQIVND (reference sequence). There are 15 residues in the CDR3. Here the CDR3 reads CASSSGQGISQPQHF. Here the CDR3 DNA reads TGTGCCAGTAGTAGCGGACAGGGGATTTCTCAGCCCCAGCATTTT.

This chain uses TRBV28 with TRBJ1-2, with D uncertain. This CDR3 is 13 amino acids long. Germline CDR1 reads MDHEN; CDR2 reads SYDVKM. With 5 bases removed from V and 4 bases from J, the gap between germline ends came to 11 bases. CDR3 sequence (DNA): TGTGCCAGCAGTGGTCCGCGGTCCTATGGCTACACCTTC. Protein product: CASSGPRSYGYTF.

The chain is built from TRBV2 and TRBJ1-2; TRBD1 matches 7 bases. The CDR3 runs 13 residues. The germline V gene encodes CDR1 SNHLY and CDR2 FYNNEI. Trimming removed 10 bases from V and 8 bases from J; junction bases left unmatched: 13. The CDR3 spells CATSRGGGSGYTF. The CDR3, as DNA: TGTGCCACCTCCAGAGGAGGGGGCTCGGGCTACACCTTC.

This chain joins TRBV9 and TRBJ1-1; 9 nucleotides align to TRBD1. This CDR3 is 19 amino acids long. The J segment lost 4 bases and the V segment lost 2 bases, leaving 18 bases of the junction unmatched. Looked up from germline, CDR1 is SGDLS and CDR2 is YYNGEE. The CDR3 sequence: CASSVRSTGGDQPSTEAFF. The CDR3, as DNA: TGTGCCAGCAGCGTCCGCTCGACAGGGGGAGATCAGCCGAGCACTGAAGCTTTCTTT.

CDR3 in amino acids: CSVVDRTSYEQYF. The CDR3 nucleotides are TGCAGCGTTGTTGACAGAACCTCCTACGAGCAGTACTTC. The V gene is TRBV29-1, the J gene TRBJ2-7; D is perhaps TRBD1 (5 bases). This CDR3 spans 13 amino acids. CDR1 is SQVTM and CDR2 is ANQGSEA in the germline V gene. V lost 4 bases and J lost 0, with 10 bases in between.

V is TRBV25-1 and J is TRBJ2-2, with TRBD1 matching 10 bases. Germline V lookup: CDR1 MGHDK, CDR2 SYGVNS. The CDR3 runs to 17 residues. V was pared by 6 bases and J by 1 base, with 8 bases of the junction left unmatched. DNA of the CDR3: TGTGCCAGCAGGGAAGCCGGGACAGGGGAGAACACCGGGGAGCTGTTTTTT. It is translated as CASREAGTGENTGELFF.

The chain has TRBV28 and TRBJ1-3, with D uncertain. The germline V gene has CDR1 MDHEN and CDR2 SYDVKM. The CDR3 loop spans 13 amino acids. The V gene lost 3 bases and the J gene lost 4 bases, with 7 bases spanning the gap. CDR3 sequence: CASSFIEGNTIYF. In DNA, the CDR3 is TGTGCCAGCAGTTTTATCGAGGGAAACACCATATATTTT.

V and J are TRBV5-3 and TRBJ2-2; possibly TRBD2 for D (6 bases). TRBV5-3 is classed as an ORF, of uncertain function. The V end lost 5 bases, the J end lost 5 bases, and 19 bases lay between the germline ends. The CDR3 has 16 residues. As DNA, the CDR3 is TGTGCCAGAAGTGGGAGATTCGGGAGCGGGACCGGGGAGCTGTTTTTT. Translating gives CARSGRFGSGTGELFF.

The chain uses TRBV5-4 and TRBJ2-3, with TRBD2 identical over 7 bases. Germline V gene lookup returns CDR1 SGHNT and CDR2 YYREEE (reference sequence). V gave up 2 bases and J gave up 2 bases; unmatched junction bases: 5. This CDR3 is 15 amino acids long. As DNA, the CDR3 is TGTGCCAGCAGCTTCTCTAGCGGATACACAGATACGCAGTATTTT. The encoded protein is CASSFSSGYTDTQYF.

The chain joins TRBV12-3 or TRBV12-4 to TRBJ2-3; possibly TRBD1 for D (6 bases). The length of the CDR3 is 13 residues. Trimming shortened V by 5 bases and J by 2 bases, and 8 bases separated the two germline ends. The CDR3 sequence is CASSGGSTDTQYF. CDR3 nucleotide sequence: TGTGCCAGCAGTGGGGGCTCCACAGATACGCAGTATTTT.

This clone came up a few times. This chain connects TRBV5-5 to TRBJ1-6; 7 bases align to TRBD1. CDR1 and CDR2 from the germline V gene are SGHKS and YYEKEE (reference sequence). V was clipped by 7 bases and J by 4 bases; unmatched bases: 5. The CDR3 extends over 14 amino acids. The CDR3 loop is CASQGQAYNSPLHF. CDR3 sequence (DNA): TGTGCCAGCCAAGGACAGGCTTATAATTCACCCCTCCACTTT.

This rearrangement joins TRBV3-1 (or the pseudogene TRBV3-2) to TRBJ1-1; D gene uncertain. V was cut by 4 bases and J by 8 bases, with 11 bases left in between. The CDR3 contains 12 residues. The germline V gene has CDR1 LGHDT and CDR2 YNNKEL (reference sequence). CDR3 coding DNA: TGTGCCAGCAGCCGACCCCCGGGGGAAGCTTTCTTT. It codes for CASSRPPGEAFF.